A selection of T cell receptor beta chains follows, all from one sample in a study of blood T cell repertoires in COVID-19. The protocol was immunoSEQ multiplex PCR, while the TCRdb copy is restricted to in-frame clones and leaves out a portion. The data contain 250,000 to 300,000 clones, approximately 85% of them singletons. Sequencing used peripheral blood. The receptors were gathered from a man in his fifties or sixties with active or convalescent COVID-19. Each CDR3 is given with its conserved first and last residue. The D gene is left open where the match is weak. Size is stated for part of the rows, as once, few or many counts, or as a class when the clone is expanded.

d_call: NA; v_call: TRBV13; clone_size: NA; j_call: TRBJ2-2; cdr3_nt: TGTGCCAGCAGCTTAGGCCAGGGGACCGGGGAGCTGTTTTTT; cdr3_aa: CASSLGQGTGELFF
d_call: TRBD1; v_call: TRBV7-8; clone_size: NA; j_call: TRBJ2-7; cdr3_nt: TGTGCCAGCAGCTTAAGTGGTCGCAACAGGGGCCTCCATAAAGGGTACGAGCAGTACTTC; cdr3_aa: CASSLSGRNRGLHKGYEQYF
d_call: NA; v_call: TRBV9; clone_size: NA; j_call: TRBJ1-5; cdr3_nt: TGTGCCAGCAGCGCAGGGGATAGCAATCAGCCCCAGCATTTT; cdr3_aa: CASSAGDSNQPQHF
d_call: TRBD1; v_call: TRBV27; clone_size: once; j_call: TRBJ1-1; cdr3_nt: TGTGCCAGCAGCTCCCGGGACAGGGTGAGCGAACCCGAAGCTTTCTTT; cdr3_aa: CASSSRDRVSEPEAFF
d_call: NA; v_call: TRBV30; clone_size: NA; j_call: TRBJ1-1; cdr3_nt: TGTGCCTGGAGTGATCCTTTAGAAAGGAACACTGAAGCTTTCTTT; cdr3_aa: CAWSDPLERNTEAFF
d_call: NA; v_call: TRBV12-3/TRBV12-4; clone_size: NA; j_call: TRBJ1-1; cdr3_nt: TGTGCCAGCAGTTTAGGTAGGGGAACTGAAGCTTTCTTT; cdr3_aa: CASSLGRGTEAFF
d_call: TRBD2; v_call: TRBV9; clone_size: NA; j_call: TRBJ2-1; cdr3_nt: TGTGCCAGCAGCGTAGCCCCTACGGGACTAGCGGGAGAGAATGAGCAGTTCTTC; cdr3_aa: CASSVAPTGLAGENEQFF
d_call: NA; v_call: TRBV30; clone_size: NA; j_call: TRBJ1-1; cdr3_nt: TGTGCCTGGAGTCGCCAGGCGAGCACTGAAGCTTTCTTT; cdr3_aa: CAWSRQASTEAFF
d_call: NA; v_call: TRBV4-1; clone_size: NA; j_call: TRBJ1-6; cdr3_nt: TGCGCCAGCAGCCAAGACGATGGGCGGGGGGCGCTCAGATCACCCCTCCACTTT; cdr3_aa: CASSQDDGRGALRSPLHF
d_call: NA; v_call: TRBV11-3; clone_size: few; j_call: TRBJ2-1; cdr3_nt: TGTGCCAGCAGCTTAGGGGCCAACACCGGGAACATTCGGAACAATGAGCAGTTCTTC; cdr3_aa: CASSLGANTGNIRNNEQFF
d_call: NA; v_call: TRBV21-1; clone_size: NA; j_call: TRBJ2-5; cdr3_nt: TGTGCCAGCGGACTGGGACAGGTGCTAGCGGGAGTGAAAGAGACCCAGTACTTC; cdr3_aa: CASGLGQVLAGVKETQYF
d_call: NA; v_call: TRBV27; clone_size: few; j_call: TRBJ1-5; cdr3_nt: TGTGCCAGCAGTCAGATGTGGCCCCAGCATTTT; cdr3_aa: CASSQMWPQHF
d_call: NA; v_call: TRBV5-4; clone_size: once; j_call: TRBJ2-1; cdr3_nt: TGTGCCAGCAGCCCCGGCGGTGGCTACAATGAGCAGTTCTTC; cdr3_aa: CASSPGGGYNEQFF
d_call: TRBD1; v_call: TRBV13; clone_size: NA; j_call: TRBJ1-2; cdr3_nt: TGTGCCAGCAGCTTTGGGACAGGGAACCTAAACTATGGCTACACCTTC; cdr3_aa: CASSFGTGNLNYGYTF
d_call: NA; v_call: TRBV9; clone_size: NA; j_call: TRBJ2-3; cdr3_nt: TGTGCCAGCAGCTTTGGGACTGCAGATACGCAGTATTTT; cdr3_aa: CASSFGTADTQYF
d_call: TRBD1; v_call: TRBV18; clone_size: NA; j_call: TRBJ1-1; cdr3_nt: TGTGCCAGCTCGGTGGGACAGCCTGAAGCTTTCTTT; cdr3_aa: CASSVGQPEAFF
d_call: TRBD2; v_call: TRBV4-2; clone_size: NA; j_call: TRBJ2-1; cdr3_nt: TGTGCCAGCAGCCAAGTCCCGGGACTAGGGAAACATAGCTCCTACAATGAGCAGTTCTTC; cdr3_aa: CASSQVPGLGKHSSYNEQFF
d_call: TRBD1; v_call: TRBV7-8; clone_size: NA; j_call: TRBJ1-2; cdr3_nt: TGTGCCAGCAGCTTAGGGGACAGGGGGTTCAATGGCTACACCTTC; cdr3_aa: CASSLGDRGFNGYTF
d_call: NA; v_call: TRBV18; clone_size: NA; j_call: TRBJ1-5; cdr3_nt: TGTGCCAGCTCACCAGATCAGGGGAAACAGCCCCAGCATTTT; cdr3_aa: CASSPDQGKQPQHF
d_call: TRBD2; v_call: TRBV5-1; clone_size: NA; j_call: TRBJ2-1; cdr3_nt: TGCGCCAGCAGCTTGGGGTTGCTGCGGACTAGCGACCATGAGCAGTTCTTC; cdr3_aa: CASSLGLLRTSDHEQFF
d_call: TRBD1; v_call: TRBV7-8; clone_size: NA; j_call: TRBJ2-7; cdr3_nt: TGTGCCAGCAGCTCTTGGACAGGAACCTACGAGCAGTACTTC; cdr3_aa: CASSSWTGTYEQYF
d_call: NA; v_call: TRBV4-2; clone_size: NA; j_call: TRBJ1-2; cdr3_nt: TGTGCCAGCAGCCAAGGAGGACAGCCCTTCTATGGCTACACCTTC; cdr3_aa: CASSQGGQPFYGYTF
d_call: TRBD1; v_call: TRBV20-1; clone_size: NA; j_call: TRBJ2-7; cdr3_nt: TGCAGTGCTAGTAGACAGGGCCTCTACGAGCAGTACTTC; cdr3_aa: CSASRQGLYEQYF
d_call: NA; v_call: TRBV2; clone_size: NA; j_call: TRBJ1-5; cdr3_nt: TGTGCCAGCCGCCTAGGTGCTGGATATAGCAATCAGCCCCAGCATTTT; cdr3_aa: CASRLGAGYSNQPQHF
d_call: NA; v_call: TRBV7-9; clone_size: NA; j_call: TRBJ1-2; cdr3_nt: TGTGCCAGCAGCGCAGGAAACTATGGCTACACCTTC; cdr3_aa: CASSAGNYGYTF
d_call: NA; v_call: TRBV5-1; clone_size: NA; j_call: TRBJ2-3; cdr3_nt: TGCGCCAGCAGGCGGGACAGCCCTAGCACAGATACGCAGTATTTT; cdr3_aa: CASRRDSPSTDTQYF
d_call: TRBD2; v_call: TRBV18; clone_size: few; j_call: TRBJ2-5; cdr3_nt: TGTGCCAGCTCACCCCTAGCGGGAGGGACGGGAGAAGAGACCCAGTACTTC; cdr3_aa: CASSPLAGGTGEETQYF
d_call: NA; v_call: TRBV19; clone_size: NA; j_call: TRBJ1-2; cdr3_nt: TGTGCCAGTAGTAGGGGGGAGAATATTAACTATGGCTACACCTTC; cdr3_aa: CASSRGENINYGYTF
d_call: NA; v_call: TRBV7-8; clone_size: NA; j_call: TRBJ2-3; cdr3_nt: TGTGCCAGCAGCTCACGTGAGAGTGGCACAGATACGCAGTATTTT; cdr3_aa: CASSSRESGTDTQYF
d_call: TRBD1; v_call: TRBV29-1; clone_size: NA; j_call: TRBJ1-1; cdr3_nt: TGCAGCGTGAAAAGTGGGACAGGGAGTGAAGCTTTCTTT; cdr3_aa: CSVKSGTGSEAFF
d_call: NA; v_call: TRBV12-3/TRBV12-4; clone_size: NA; j_call: TRBJ1-2; cdr3_nt: TGTGCCAGCAGTTTAGGCAGGGAACATCACACCTTC; cdr3_aa: CASSLGREHHTF
d_call: TRBD2; v_call: TRBV2; clone_size: NA; j_call: TRBJ2-1; cdr3_nt: TGTGCCAGCAGTGTTGTAGCGGGGGGTAGCGATGAGCAGTTCTTC; cdr3_aa: CASSVVAGGSDEQFF
d_call: NA; v_call: TRBV6-5; clone_size: NA; j_call: TRBJ2-1; cdr3_nt: TGTGCCAGCAGAGGACTGGCTTCGGGTGAGCAGTTCTTC; cdr3_aa: CASRGLASGEQFF
d_call: NA; v_call: TRBV7-9; clone_size: NA; j_call: TRBJ2-5; cdr3_nt: TGTGCCAGCAGCTTAGTAGGCGGTCAAGAGACCCAGTACTTC; cdr3_aa: CASSLVGGQETQYF
d_call: TRBD2; v_call: TRBV5-1; clone_size: NA; j_call: TRBJ2-3; cdr3_nt: TGCGCCAGCAGCTTACTAGCGGGAGGGGGAACAGATACGCAGTATTTT; cdr3_aa: CASSLLAGGGTDTQYF
d_call: TRBD1; v_call: TRBV7-8; clone_size: NA; j_call: TRBJ1-5; cdr3_nt: TGTGCCAGCAGCCGAGGGGGCCCAAATCAGCCCCAGCATTTT; cdr3_aa: CASSRGGPNQPQHF
d_call: NA; v_call: TRBV19; clone_size: once; j_call: TRBJ2-2; cdr3_nt: TGTGCCAGTAGTATTTCCAGGGTGAACACCGGGGAGCTGTTTTTT; cdr3_aa: CASSISRVNTGELFF
d_call: TRBD1; v_call: TRBV2; clone_size: once; j_call: TRBJ1-2; cdr3_nt: TGTGCCAGCAGTAACCCATTTACGGACAGGGTCCAGATCTATGGCTACACCTTC; cdr3_aa: CASSNPFTDRVQIYGYTF
d_call: NA; v_call: TRBV5-1; clone_size: NA; j_call: TRBJ1-2; cdr3_nt: TGCGCCAGCAGCTTGGGAGGGTTCGATGGCTACACCTTC; cdr3_aa: CASSLGGFDGYTF